The sequence of this T cell receptor (beta chain) was determined in a study of type 1 regulatory T cells (dated by TCRdb to the early 2020s). Notes on the research overall: An in vitro protocol by which a Tr1-enriched, alloantigen-specific CD4 T cell product named T-allo10 was generated was characterized in the study. Patients with hematological malignancies who were receiving allogeneic hematopoietic stem cell transplantation were the group in which T-allo10 was being clinically evaluated.

From a lookup of the germline V gene, CDR1 and CDR2 are MNHEY and SVGAGI. Spanning cysteine to phenylalanine, the CDR3 consists of 13 amino acids. The DNA shown is the 39-base CDR3, in frame from base 1. The trim is 0 bases for V and 4 bases for J, with a gap of 7 bases between the germline ends. For sequencing, an Illumina MiSeq was employed. In TCRdb, the public reads were trimmed at Q25 with fastp and aligned with MiXCR, with productive beta chains retained. One record per CDR3 amino acid sequence lists the most common genes and DNA. The sample profile shows approximately 100,000 distinct CDR3 sequences; roughly a third of them were found once. Of the sample, roughly 2.2% is held by the ten largest clones. This clonotype was recorded a few times. What antigen it recognizes has not been identified. The sample holds no much larger clone one base away, and base qualities are not on file.

The receptor comes from a human donor in good health. The sequence joins TRBV6-5 to TRBJ2-7; the D gene identity is not certain. Input material: CD4+ T cells, either the whole sample or a sorted fraction (not recorded which). The nucleotide sequence is given as TGTGCCAGCAGTTACTCAAGCTCGTACGAGCAGTACTTC. It codes for CASSYSSSYEQYF.